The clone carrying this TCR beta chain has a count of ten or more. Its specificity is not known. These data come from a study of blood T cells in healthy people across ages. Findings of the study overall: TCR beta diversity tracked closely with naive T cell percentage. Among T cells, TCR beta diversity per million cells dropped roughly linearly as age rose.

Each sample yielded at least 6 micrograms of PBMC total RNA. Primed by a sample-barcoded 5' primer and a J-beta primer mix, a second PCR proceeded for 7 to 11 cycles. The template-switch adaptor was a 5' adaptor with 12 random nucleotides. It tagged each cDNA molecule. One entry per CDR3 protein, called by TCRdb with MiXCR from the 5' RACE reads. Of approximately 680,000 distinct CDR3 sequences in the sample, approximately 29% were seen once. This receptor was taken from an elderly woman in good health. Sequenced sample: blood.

In DNA form, the CDR3 reads TGTGCCAGCGAGTCGTTCCTCGGACAAGAGACCCAGTACTTC. Translation: CASESFLGQETQYF. This chain uses TRBV6-1 with TRBJ2-5, with D unresolved. The germline V gene has CDR1 MNHNS and CDR2 SASEGT. This CDR3 contains 14 residues. Trimming took 8 bases from V and 2 from J, leaving 15 bases between them.